The clone carrying this T cell receptor (beta chain) has a count of ten or more. Orbital computed tomography, thyroid ultrasound, serum thyroxine and TRAb, and clinical symptoms together informed the diagnoses. This specimen comes from a study of T cells in Graves' hyperthyroidism and ophthalmopathy. What was amplified from RNA transcripts were TCR beta CDR3 regions. A first-round RT-PCR of the TCR CDR3 used the HTBI primer set. TCRdb used MiXCR to reprocess the multiplex PCR reads, holding one entry per CDR3 protein. The data show around 500,000 distinct CDR3 sequences, about 15% seen once. V was pared by 5 bases and J by 5 bases, with 13 bases between. The CDR3 has 14 residues. Germline CDR1 reads SGHVS; CDR2 reads FQNEAQ.

Sequencing was carried out using blood. J is TRBJ2-1 and V is TRBV7-8; D may be TRBD1 or TRBD2 (6 bases each). The sequence came from a woman aged 40 to 55 with Graves' hyperthyroidism. CDR3 sequence (DNA): TGTGCCAGCAGCCTTAGTCGGGGGCACAATGAGCAGTTCTTC. Its protein product is CASSLSRGHNEQFF. The whole variable domain, filled in from reference TRBV7-8 and TRBJ2-1, reads GAGVSQSPRYKVAKRGQDVALRCDPISGHVSLFWYQQALGQGPEFLTYFQNEAQLDKSGLPSDRFFAERPEGSVSTLKIQRTQQEDSAVYLCASSLSRGHNEQFFGPGTRLTVL.